These 14 T cell receptor beta chains share one sample of origin, sequenced in a study of CD8 T cells in Susac syndrome. Reverse transcription of about 0.45 to 1 ug RNA was performed with random hexamers. One entry per CDR3 protein, called by TCRdb with MiXCR from the immunoSEQ multiplex PCR reads. Here the sample spans over 100,000 distinct CDR3 sequences, about 90% being singletons. The sample comprised CD8+ T cells from PBMCs. These receptors all come from a human donor in good health.

This rearrangement joins TRBV7-2 to TRBJ2-7; 7 positions agree with TRBD2. J was trimmed by 3 bases and V by 4 bases; bases with no gene match: 15. CDR3 length: 17 amino acids. Per the germline V gene, CDR1 is SGHTA and CDR2 is FQGNSA. The CDR3 sequence is CASSWYGVSGKIYEQYF. Here the CDR3 DNA reads TGTGCCAGCAGCTGGTACGGAGTGAGCGGGAAGATCTACGAGCAGTACTTC. Supplemented by reference TRBV7-2 and TRBJ2-7, the full variable domain reads GAGVSQSPSNKVTEKGKDVELRCDPISGHTALYWYRQSLGQGLEFLIYFQGNSAPDKSGLPSDRFSAERTGGSVSTLTIQRTQQEDSAVYLCASSWYGVSGKIYEQYFGPGTRLTVT.

V is TRBV6-5 and J is TRBJ1-1; no definite D call. Germline values: CDR1 MNHEY, CDR2 SVGAGI. V was clipped by 0 bases and J by 1 base, with 6 bases between them. The CDR3 is 14 residues long. The CDR3 DNA reads as TGTGCCAGCAGTTACTCGGGCGGGAACACTGAAGCTTTCTTT. Residues: CASSYSGGNTEAFF.

The chain has TRBV6-6 and TRBJ1-6; D is uncertain. Trimming left V 4 bases short and J 7 bases short, with 14 bases between. The CDR3 is 15 residues long. Germline lookup yields CDR1 MNHNY and CDR2 SVGAGI (reference sequence). CDR3 DNA: TGTGCCAGCAGTTTTTCTGTACAGCTCAATTCACCCCTCCACTTT. Translating it yields CASSFSVQLNSPLHF.

V usage is TRBV3-1 and J usage is TRBJ2-1; unclear D gene. This CDR3 is built from 16 residues. The germline V gene encodes CDR1 LGHDT and CDR2 YNNKEL (reference sequence). V lost 4 bases and J lost 6, with 19 bases in between. The CDR3 coding sequence is TGTGCCAGCAGCCTTCTTAGGGCGCGTCCCCTCAATGAGCAGTTCTTC. Translating it yields CASSLLRARPLNEQFF.

The rearrangement uses TRBV20-1 and TRBJ1-2; D possibly corresponds to TRBD1 (5 bases). The CDR3 loop spans 15 amino acids. Germline CDR1 reads DFQATT; CDR2 reads SNEGSKA (reference sequence). The V and J ends lost 3 bases and 2 bases respectively, with 16 bases between them. CDR3 DNA sequence: TGCAGTGCTAGGGTTGCGCTGGGGGGAAACTATGGCTACACCTTC. It specifies CSARVALGGNYGYTF.

The chain has TRBV7-2 and TRBJ1-1; D not certain. V was clipped by 0 bases and J by 5 bases, with 16 bases between them. The CDR3 length is 16 residues. CDR1 is SGHTA, CDR2 FQGNSA, per germline. CDR3 nucleotide sequence: TGTGCCAGCAGCTTAGCGCCAACACATCCCAGAACTGAAGCTTTCTTT. The encoded protein is CASSLAPTHPRTEAFF.

V gene TRBV7-9 combines with J gene TRBJ2-3; D unclear. The CDR3 contains 11 residues. V was cut by 4 bases and J by 6 bases, with 5 bases left in between. Germline CDR1 reads SEHNR; CDR2 reads FQNEAQ (reference sequence). The CDR3 DNA follows: TGTGCCAGCAGCTCGCTGGATACGCAGTATTTT. It is translated as CASSSLDTQYF. The full variable domain, rest sourced from reference TRBV7-9 and TRBJ2-3, is DTGVSQNPRHKITKRGQNVTFRCDPISEHNRLYWYRQTLGQGPEFLTYFQNEAQLEKSRLLSDRFSAERPKGSFSTLEIQRTEQGDSAMYLCASSSLDTQYFGPGTRLTVL.

J is TRBJ2-1 and V is TRBV18, with 9 bases identical to TRBD2. Losses at the gene ends were 4 bases for V and 4 bases for J; bases not matched to a gene: 20. Germline values: CDR1 KGHSH, CDR2 LQKENI. The CDR3 consists of 20 residues. CDR3 nucleotide sequence: TGTGCCAGCTCACTATGGACTAGCGCGACCTCTATGTTTTCGTACAATGAGCAGTTCTTC. It specifies CASSLWTSATSMFSYNEQFF.

This chain links TRBV7-9 with TRBJ1-1, with a weak D call TRBD1 (5 bases). The CDR3 runs to 13 residues. Germline V CDR1 and CDR2: SEHNR, FQNEAQ (reference sequence). V was shortened by 3 bases and J by 7 bases, with 12 bases between the two germline ends. Here the CDR3 DNA reads TGTGCCAGCAGCTTGTGGGGGGAGAATGAAGCTTTCTTT. It specifies CASSLWGENEAFF. The complete variable domain, with remaining parts taken from reference TRBV7-9 and TRBJ1-1, reads DTGVSQNPRHKITKRGQNVTFRCDPISEHNRLYWYRQTLGQGPEFLTYFQNEAQLEKSRLLSDRFSAERPKGSFSTLEIQRTEQGDSAMYLCASSLWGENEAFFGQGTRLTVV.

The chain carries TRBV13 and TRBJ2-7; 11 nucleotides align to TRBD1. The V segment lost 4 bases and the J segment 6 bases; nucleotides outside the gene matches: 14. This CDR3 spans 17 amino acids. CDR1 is PRHDT and CDR2 is FYEKMQ in the germline V gene (reference sequence). CDR3: CASSSLMGQGDSFEQYF. DNA for the CDR3: TGTGCCAGCAGCTCTCTTATGGGACAGGGGGATTCTTTCGAGCAGTACTTC.

The chain has TRBV6-2 or TRBV6-3 and TRBJ2-3, with D possibly matching TRBD2 (5 bases). Germline-derived CDR1 and CDR2 are MNHEY and SVGEGT. V was trimmed by 5 bases and J by 3 bases, leaving 9 bases between them. This CDR3 has 13 amino acids. The chain's CDR3 is CASSRGQTDTQYF. CDR3 in DNA: TGTGCCAGCAGTCGAGGGCAGACAGATACGCAGTATTTT.

The chain recombines TRBV25-1 with TRBJ2-3; D remains ambiguous. This CDR3 is 16 amino acids long. CDR1 MGHDK and CDR2 SYGVNS come from the germline V gene. Trimming took 1 base from V and 5 from J, leaving 16 bases between them. The CDR3 reads CASSEFGGQTRDTQYF. The CDR3 coding sequence is TGTGCCAGCAGTGAATTTGGCGGCCAAACCAGAGATACGCAGTATTTT.

V usage is TRBV25-1 and J usage is TRBJ1-1; D is uncertain. The CDR3 extends over 12 amino acids. V lost 3 bases and J 9 bases, leaving 11 bases between the germline ends. Germline V gene data show CDR1 as MGHDK and CDR2 as SYGVNS. CDR3 in DNA: TGTGCCAGCAGTGAGAGGGTGGATAAAGCTTTCTTT. It encodes CASSERVDKAFF.

This clonotype was counted a single time. The rearrangement joins TRBV5-6 to TRBJ2-7; 7 nucleotides match TRBD1. The CDR3 spans 14 residues. J lost 3 bases, V lost 2 bases, and 5 bases had no gene match. Per the germline V gene, CDR1 is SGHDT and CDR2 is YYEEEE. The CDR3 sequence: CASSLPGQIYEQYF. CDR3 in DNA: TGTGCCAGCAGCTTACCGGGACAGATCTACGAGCAGTACTTC.